What follows describes a single T cell receptor (beta chain). The data stem from a study of T cells in Graves' hyperthyroidism and ophthalmopathy. Amplified TCR beta CDR3 regions came from RNA transcripts. Initially, a first-round RT-PCR of the TCR CDR3 employed the HTBI primer set. TCRdb reprocessed the multiplex PCR reads with MiXCR, giving one entry per CDR3 protein. The sample lists about 680,000 distinct CDR3 sequences, roughly a third seen once, with roughly 30% in the top ten. CDR1 and CDR2 from the germline V gene are LNHDA and SQIVND (reference sequence). The CDR3 loop spans 16 amino acids. Trimming cost V 9 bases and J 2 bases, with 23 bases left between them.

The sample comprised blood. The clonotype originates from a woman between 40 and 55 years old with Graves' hyperthyroidism. The chain has TRBV19 and TRBJ2-7; D possibly corresponds to TRBD1 (6 bases). CDR3 nucleotides: TGTGCCAGCAGTTTAGGGGACAAGTCCCTCCCCTACGAGCAGTACTTC. It is translated as CASSLGDKSLPYEQYF.